This TCR beta chain was captured in a study of cytomegalovirus exposure and HLA in healthy donors. A note on this clone: Its antigen is as yet unknown.

General study results and limits: According to an earlier analysis, most TCR beta V segments yielded productive rearrangements about 87% or about 30% of the time.

Researchers ran the PCR with 60 Vbeta and 13 Jbeta primers. Sequencing used immunoSEQ multiplex PCR; TCRdb keeps in-frame clones, though not all of them. Its table records about 39,000 clones. The source material was PBMCs. The clonotype was recovered from a woman in her 30s in good health and CMV-seropositive.

The CDR3 region is CASRNPTGGFYEQYF. The CDR3 DNA reads as TGTGCCAGCAGAAACCCGACAGGGGGGTTCTACGAGCAGTACTTC. The genes are TRBV6-1 and TRBJ2-7, with 9 positions matching TRBD1. Germline CDR1 is MNHNS and CDR2 is SASEGT. Trimming at V came to 6 bases and at J to 3 bases, leaving 9 bases not matched to a gene. The CDR3 has 15 amino acids.